The rows below give T cell receptor beta chains drawn from one sample of a study of T cells in Graves' hyperthyroidism and ophthalmopathy. TCRdb re-called the multiplex PCR reads with MiXCR, one entry per CDR3 protein. The repertoire includes about 210,000 distinct CDR3 sequences, roughly 15% of them detected once, and 50% sits in the top ten. The sequenced material came from blood. All receptors derive from a man over 45 with Graves' hyperthyroidism. Both conserved end residues are part of each CDR3. A D gene is named only where the DNA matches it firmly. Part of the rows lack a size; the others show once, few, many or a class for expanded clones.

clone size	D gene	V gene	J gene	CDR3 DNA	CDR3 protein
.	.	TRBV20-1	TRBJ1-3	TGCAGTGCCATGGGGCGACTCTCTGGAAACACCATATATTTT	CSAMGRLSGNTIYF
.	.	TRBV9	TRBJ2-1	TGTGCCAGCAGCGTAGGATCAGGGGCAGATAGCTACAATGAGCAGTTCTTC	CASSVGSGADSYNEQFF
few	.	TRBV7-3	TRBJ2-6	TGTGCCAGCAGCGTCAACGCCCCCGGCTCTGGGGCCAACGTCCTGACTTTC	CASSVNAPGSGANVLTF
.	.	TRBV7-9	TRBJ1-2	TGTGCCTCGGGGGCAGGATCCCTCTATGGCTACACCTTC	CASGAGSLYGYTF
few	TRBD2	TRBV18	TRBJ2-7	TGTGCCAGCTCACCGGGGACTAGCGGGCCTTGGGAGCAGTACTTC	CASSPGTSGPWEQYF
few	TRBD1	TRBV7-6	TRBJ2-7	TGTGCCAGCAGCTCCACCCCACAGGGGCACTACGAGCAGTACTTC	CASSSTPQGHYEQYF
few	.	TRBV20-1	TRBJ2-4	TGCAGTGCTAGAGATAATGGGGACATTCAGTACTTC	CSARDNGDIQYF
many	.	TRBV28	TRBJ2-7	TGTGCCAGCAGTTCTCCGGGACAACGGACCTACGAGCAGTACTTC	CASSSPGQRTYEQYF
.	.	TRBV19	TRBJ2-2	TGTGCCAGTAGACGGGGGTGGGGAAACACCGGGGAGCTGTTTTTT	CASRRGWGNTGELFF
.	.	TRBV30	TRBJ2-2	TGTGCCTGGAGTGGCGACGCCGGGGAGCTGTTTTTT	CAWSGDAGELFF
.	TRBD2	TRBV29-1	TRBJ2-7	TGCAGCGGCACTAGCGGGAGCTCCTACGAGCAGTACTTC	CSGTSGSSYEQYF
many	.	TRBV13	TRBJ2-7	TGTGCCAGCAGCGCTTCCGGGCTTTACGAGCAGTACTTC	CASSASGLYEQYF
.	.	TRBV7-2	TRBJ1-6	TGTGCCAGCAGCTTAGGATCATGGCCGCTTTATTCACCCCTCCACTTT	CASSLGSWPLYSPLHF
many	.	TRBV7-2	TRBJ2-3	TGTGCCAGCAGCTTAAGAGGGGCGTCATGGGTTCCAGATACGCAGTATTTT	CASSLRGASWVPDTQYF
many	.	TRBV20-1	TRBJ2-1	TGCAGTGCTCTGGGGACGAGGAATGAGCAGTTCTTC	CSALGTRNEQFF
.	TRBD1	TRBV20-1	TRBJ2-7	TGCAGTGCTAGAGGTAGGACAGGGATCTACGAGCAGTACTTC	CSARGRTGIYEQYF
many	.	TRBV7-9	TRBJ2-7	TGTGCCAGCAGCGGGGAAGGGGGTTCCGAGCAGTACTTC	CASSGEGGSEQYF
many	.	TRBV4-1	TRBJ2-7	TGCGCCAGCAGCCAAGTCCGCAGTTCCTACGAGCAGTACTTC	CASSQVRSSYEQYF
many	TRBD1	TRBV27	TRBJ1-5	TGTGCCAGCAGTATACAGGGGGTTGACAATCAGCCCCAGCATTTT	CASSIQGVDNQPQHF
many	.	TRBV7-2	TRBJ2-5	TGTGCCAGCAGCTTAAACACACAAGAGACCCAGTACTTC	CASSLNTQETQYF
many	TRBD1	TRBV7-2	TRBJ2-7	TGTGCCAGCAGCTTAGCGCGGGACAGGGCGTACGAGCAGTACTTC	CASSLARDRAYEQYF
.	TRBD1	TRBV7-3	TRBJ2-2	TGTGCCAGCAGCAAGGGGGCGCCGGGCGGGGAGCTGTTTTTT	CASSKGAPGGELFF
.	.	TRBV28	TRBJ1-2	TGTGCCAGCAGTTTAAATTTTGCAGGGGGCTACACCTTC	CASSLNFAGGYTF
.	TRBD2	TRBV27	TRBJ2-1	TGTGCCAGCAGGCGAGCGGGGGGACCGAATGAGCAGTTCTTC	CASRRAGGPNEQFF
many	.	TRBV4-1	TRBJ1-4	TGCGCCAGCAGCCAAAGGGAGCGAGGGAATGAAAAACTGTTTTTT	CASSQRERGNEKLFF
.	.	TRBV9	TRBJ2-5	TGTGCCAGCAGCGTAGCGGTAGTCGGGGAGACCCAGTACTTC	CASSVAVVGETQYF
many	.	TRBV12-3/TRBV12-4	TRBJ2-1	TGTGCCAGCAGTCCGGGAGTTGGGGCCTACAATGAGCAGTTCTTC	CASSPGVGAYNEQFF
.	TRBD2	TRBV20-1	TRBJ2-1	TGCTTGACTAGCGGGAGAAGGAATGAGCAGTTCTTC	CLTSGRRNEQFF
many	.	TRBV28	TRBJ1-1	TGTGCCAGCAGTCCAGACCACGAGCTCTGGACTGAAGCTTTCTTT	CASSPDHELWTEAFF
.	.	TRBV5-6	TRBJ1-2	TGTGCCAGCAGCTCCCCCTCGGACAAAATTGGCTACACCTTC	CASSSPSDKIGYTF
few	.	TRBV6-4	TRBJ2-1	TGTGCCAGCAGTGACTCGATACCGGGACCACAGTTCTTC	CASSDSIPGPQFF
.	TRBD1	TRBV5-1	TRBJ2-7	TGCGCCAGCAGCCCCGGGACAGACTATTACGAGCAGTACTTC	CASSPGTDYYEQYF
few	.	TRBV20-1	TRBJ2-7	TGCAGTGCAAGGGGTCTAGGAGGCGAGCAGTACTTC	CSARGLGGEQYF
few	.	TRBV12-3/TRBV12-4	TRBJ1-1	TGTGCCGGTGGGGAGCGGGCGGGTGAAGCTTTCTTT	CAGGERAGEAFF
.	TRBD2	TRBV29-1	TRBJ2-3	TGCAGCGTTGAACTCTACCGACTAGCGGAGGGCACAGATACGCAGTATTTT	CSVELYRLAEGTDTQYF
.	.	TRBV9	TRBJ2-5	TGTGCCAGCAGCGGGGACCCTAAAGAGACCCAGTACTTC	CASSGDPKETQYF
few	.	TRBV7-2	TRBJ2-3	TGTGCCAGCAGCTTAGTCAGTGCGGATACGCAGTATTTT	CASSLVSADTQYF
few	TRBD1	TRBV4-3	TRBJ1-2	TGCGCCAGCAGCCAAGGGGGACAGGGGGCGCGTGGCTATGGCTACACCTTC	CASSQGGQGARGYGYTF
many	TRBD2	TRBV7-3	TRBJ2-7	TGTGCCAGCAGCTCCTGGACTAGACCCTACGAGCAGTACTTC	CASSSWTRPYEQYF
.	.	TRBV20-1	TRBJ1-5	TGCAGTGCCCAAAAAGTGTATTCTGGCAATCAGCCCCAGCATTTT	CSAQKVYSGNQPQHF
many	TRBD2	TRBV6-5	TRBJ2-5	TGTGCCAGCAGTTACCTCCTAGCGGGAGCCGGGGCCCCCCAAGAGACCCAGTACTTC	CASSYLLAGAGAPQETQYF
few	.	TRBV28	TRBJ1-5	TGTGCCAGCAGTCCCATCTACGGGGGTGTATATCAGCCCCAGCATTTT	CASSPIYGGVYQPQHF
.	.	TRBV20-1	TRBJ2-5	TGCAGTTACTTGGCGGGGATTGGGACCCAGTACTTC	CSYLAGIGTQYF
few	TRBD1	TRBV7-8	TRBJ2-4	TGTGCCAGCAGCCCCTCGGGACAGGGGACCAAAAACATTCAGTACTTC	CASSPSGQGTKNIQYF
many	TRBD1	TRBV2	TRBJ1-1	TGTGCCAGCGGGGGACAGCAGGATGGTGAGGCTTTCTTT	CASGGQQDGEAFF
many	TRBD2	TRBV6-1	TRBJ2-1	TGTGCCAGCAGGCGGACTAGCTACAATGAGCAGTTCTTC	CASRRTSYNEQFF
many	.	TRBV30	TRBJ1-3	TGTGCCTGGACTTATACAACCGGGACGACCATATATTTT	CAWTYTTGTTIYF
many	TRBD1	TRBV3-1	TRBJ2-3	TGTGCCAGCAGCCCGGGACAGGGGGCAGATACGCAGTATTTT	CASSPGQGADTQYF
many	TRBD2	TRBV20-1	TRBJ2-1	TGCAGTGCTAGATGGACTAGCGGGAAGTATAATGAGCAGTTCTTC	CSARWTSGKYNEQFF
many	.	TRBV5-5	TRBJ2-1	TGTGCCAGCAGCTTCGCAGGCGGGTCGGGGCCAAATGAGCAGTTCTTC	CASSFAGGSGPNEQFF
many	.	TRBV20-1	TRBJ2-5	TGCAGTGCTTCCTCGGGAGTAGGGGAGACCCAGTACTTC	CSASSGVGETQYF
.	TRBD2	TRBV9	TRBJ2-1	TGTGCCAGCAGCGTAGATCCGGGGGGGGGGAATGAGCAGTTCTTC	CASSVDPGGGNEQFF
many	.	TRBV28	TRBJ2-2	TGTGCCAGCAGTTTGGGGTCTATGGACACCGGGGAGCTGTTTTTT	CASSLGSMDTGELFF